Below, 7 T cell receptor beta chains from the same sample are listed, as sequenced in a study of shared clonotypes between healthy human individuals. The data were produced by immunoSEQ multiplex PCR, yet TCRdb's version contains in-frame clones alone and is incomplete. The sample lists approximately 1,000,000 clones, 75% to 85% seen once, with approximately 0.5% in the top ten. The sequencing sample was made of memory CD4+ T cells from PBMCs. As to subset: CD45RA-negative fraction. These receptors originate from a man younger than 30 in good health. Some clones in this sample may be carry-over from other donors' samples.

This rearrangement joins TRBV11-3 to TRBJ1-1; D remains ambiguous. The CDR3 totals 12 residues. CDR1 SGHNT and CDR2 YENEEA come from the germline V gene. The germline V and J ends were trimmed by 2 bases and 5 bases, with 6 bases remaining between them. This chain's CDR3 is CASSLSNTEAFF. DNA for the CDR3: TGTGCCAGCAGCTTATCCAATACTGAAGCTTTCTTT.

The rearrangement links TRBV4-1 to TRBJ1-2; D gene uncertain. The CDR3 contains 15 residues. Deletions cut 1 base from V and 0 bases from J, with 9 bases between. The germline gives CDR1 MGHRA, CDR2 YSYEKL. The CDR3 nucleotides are TGCGCCAGCAGCCAAGGGGTCAGCTCTAACTATGGCTACACCTTC. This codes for CASSQGVSSNYGYTF.

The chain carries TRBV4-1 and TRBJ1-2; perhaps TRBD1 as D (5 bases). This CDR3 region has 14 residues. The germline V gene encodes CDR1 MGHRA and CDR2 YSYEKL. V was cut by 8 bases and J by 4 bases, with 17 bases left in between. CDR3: CASRERAGIYGYTF. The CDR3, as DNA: TGCGCCAGCCGAGAAAGGGCAGGGATCTATGGCTACACCTTC.

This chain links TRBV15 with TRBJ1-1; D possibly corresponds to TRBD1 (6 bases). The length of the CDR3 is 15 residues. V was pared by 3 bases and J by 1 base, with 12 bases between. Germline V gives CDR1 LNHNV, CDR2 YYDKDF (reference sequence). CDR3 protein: CATSSFLGANTEAFF. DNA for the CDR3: TGTGCCACCAGCAGCTTTCTGGGGGCGAACACTGAAGCTTTCTTT.

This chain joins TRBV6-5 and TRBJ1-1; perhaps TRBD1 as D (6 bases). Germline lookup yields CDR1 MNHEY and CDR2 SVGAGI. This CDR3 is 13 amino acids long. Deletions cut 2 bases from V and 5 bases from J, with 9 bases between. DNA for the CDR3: TGTGCCAGCAGTTACCAGGGGAATACTGAAGCTTTCTTT. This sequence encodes CASSYQGNTEAFF.

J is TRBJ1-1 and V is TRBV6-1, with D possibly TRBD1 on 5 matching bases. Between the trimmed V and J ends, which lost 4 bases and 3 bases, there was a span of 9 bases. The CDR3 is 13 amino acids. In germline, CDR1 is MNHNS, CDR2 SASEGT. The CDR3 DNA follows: TGTGCCAGCAGTGGACAGCGGTACACTGAAGCTTTCTTT. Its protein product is CASSGQRYTEAFF.

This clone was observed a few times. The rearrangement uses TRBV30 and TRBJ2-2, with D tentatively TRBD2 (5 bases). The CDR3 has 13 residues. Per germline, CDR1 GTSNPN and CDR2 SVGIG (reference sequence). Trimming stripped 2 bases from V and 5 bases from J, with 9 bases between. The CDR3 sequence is CAWSFRGTGELFF. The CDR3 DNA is TGTGCCTGGAGTTTCAGAGGGACCGGGGAGCTGTTTTTT.